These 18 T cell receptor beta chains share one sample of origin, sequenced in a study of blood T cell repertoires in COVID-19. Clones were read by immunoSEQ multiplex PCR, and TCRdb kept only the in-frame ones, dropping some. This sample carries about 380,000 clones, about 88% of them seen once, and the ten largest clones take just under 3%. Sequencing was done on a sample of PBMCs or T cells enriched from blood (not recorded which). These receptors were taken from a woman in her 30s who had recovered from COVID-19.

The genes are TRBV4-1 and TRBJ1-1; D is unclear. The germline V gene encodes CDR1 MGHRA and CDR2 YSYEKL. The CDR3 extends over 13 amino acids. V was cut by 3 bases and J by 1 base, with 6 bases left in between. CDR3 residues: CASSHGANTEAFF. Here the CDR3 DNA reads TGCGCCAGCAGCCACGGAGCGAACACTGAAGCTTTCTTT.

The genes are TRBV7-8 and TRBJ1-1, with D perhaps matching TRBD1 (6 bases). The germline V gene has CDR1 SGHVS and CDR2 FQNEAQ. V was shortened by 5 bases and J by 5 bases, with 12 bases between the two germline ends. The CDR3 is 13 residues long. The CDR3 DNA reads TGTGCCAGCAGCACACAACAGGGAACTGAAGCTTTCTTT. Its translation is CASSTQQGTEAFF.

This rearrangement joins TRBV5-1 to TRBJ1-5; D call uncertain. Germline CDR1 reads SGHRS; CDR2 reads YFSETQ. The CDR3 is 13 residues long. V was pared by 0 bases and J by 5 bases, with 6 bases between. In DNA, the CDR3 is TGCGCCAGCAGCTTGGCCTCAGATCAGCCCCAGCATTTT. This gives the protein CASSLASDQPQHF.

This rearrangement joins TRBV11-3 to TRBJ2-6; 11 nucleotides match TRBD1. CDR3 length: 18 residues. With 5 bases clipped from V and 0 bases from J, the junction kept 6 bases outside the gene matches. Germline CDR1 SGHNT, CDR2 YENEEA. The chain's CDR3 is CASSPGTGGSSGANVLTF. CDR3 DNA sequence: TGTGCCAGCAGCCCAGGGACAGGGGGTTCCTCTGGGGCCAACGTCCTGACTTTC. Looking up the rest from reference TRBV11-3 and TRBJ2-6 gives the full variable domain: EAGVVQSPRYKIIEKKQPVAFWCNPISGHNTLYWYLQNLGQGPELLIRYENEEAVDDSQLPKDRFSAERLKGVDSTLKIQPAELGDSAVYLCASSPGTGGSSGANVLTFGAGSRLTVL.

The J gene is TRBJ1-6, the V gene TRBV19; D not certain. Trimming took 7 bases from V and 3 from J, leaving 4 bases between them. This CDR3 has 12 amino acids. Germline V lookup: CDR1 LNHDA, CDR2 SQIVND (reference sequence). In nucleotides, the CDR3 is TGTGCCAGTACCGGCTATAATTCACCCCTCCACTTT. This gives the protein CASTGYNSPLHF.

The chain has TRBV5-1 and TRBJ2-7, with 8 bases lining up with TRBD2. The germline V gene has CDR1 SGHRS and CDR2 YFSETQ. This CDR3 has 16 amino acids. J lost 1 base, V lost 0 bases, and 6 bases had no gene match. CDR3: CASSLGASGLSYEQYF. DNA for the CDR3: TGCGCCAGCAGCTTGGGGGCTAGCGGGCTGTCCTACGAGCAGTACTTC.

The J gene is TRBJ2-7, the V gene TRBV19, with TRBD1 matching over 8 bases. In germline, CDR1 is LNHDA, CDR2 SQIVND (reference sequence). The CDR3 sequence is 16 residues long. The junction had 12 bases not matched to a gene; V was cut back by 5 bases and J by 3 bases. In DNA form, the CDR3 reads TGTGCCAGTAGTCCAACAGGGGGTACTAGTTTCTACGAGCAGTACTTC. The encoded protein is CASSPTGGTSFYEQYF.

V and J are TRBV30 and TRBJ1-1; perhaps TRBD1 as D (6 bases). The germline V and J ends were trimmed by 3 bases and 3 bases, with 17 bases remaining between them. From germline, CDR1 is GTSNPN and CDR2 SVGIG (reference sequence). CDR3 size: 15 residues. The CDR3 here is CAWSSFRTADTEAFF. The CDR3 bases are TGTGCCTGGAGCTCTTTCAGGACAGCGGACACTGAAGCTTTCTTT.

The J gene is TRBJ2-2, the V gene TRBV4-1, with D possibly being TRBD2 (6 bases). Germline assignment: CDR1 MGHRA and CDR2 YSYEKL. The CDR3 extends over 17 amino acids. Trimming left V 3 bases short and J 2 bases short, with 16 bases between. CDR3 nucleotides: TGCGCCAGCAGCCATTCTAACGAAGGACTAAACACCGGGGAGCTGTTTTTT. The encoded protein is CASSHSNEGLNTGELFF.

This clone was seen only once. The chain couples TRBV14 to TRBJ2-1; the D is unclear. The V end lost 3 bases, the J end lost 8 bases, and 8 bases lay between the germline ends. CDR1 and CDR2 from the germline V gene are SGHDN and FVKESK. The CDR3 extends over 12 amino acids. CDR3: CASSHKSDEQFF. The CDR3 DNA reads TGTGCCAGCAGCCATAAAAGCGATGAGCAGTTCTTC.

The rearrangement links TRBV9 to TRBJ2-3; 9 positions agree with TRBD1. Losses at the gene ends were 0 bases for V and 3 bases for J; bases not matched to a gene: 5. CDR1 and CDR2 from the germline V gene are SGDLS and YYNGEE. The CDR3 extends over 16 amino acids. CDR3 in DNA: TGTGCCAGCAGCGTAGCCGGGACAGGGAGGACAGATACGCAGTATTTT. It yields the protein CASSVAGTGRTDTQYF.

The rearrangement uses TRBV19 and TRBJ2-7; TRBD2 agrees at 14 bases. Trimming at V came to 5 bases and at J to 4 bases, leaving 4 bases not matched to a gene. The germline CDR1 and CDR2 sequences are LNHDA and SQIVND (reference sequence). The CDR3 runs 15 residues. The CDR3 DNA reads TGTGCCAGTAGTGCCGGACTAGCGGGAGGATACGAGCAGTACTTC. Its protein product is CASSAGLAGGYEQYF.

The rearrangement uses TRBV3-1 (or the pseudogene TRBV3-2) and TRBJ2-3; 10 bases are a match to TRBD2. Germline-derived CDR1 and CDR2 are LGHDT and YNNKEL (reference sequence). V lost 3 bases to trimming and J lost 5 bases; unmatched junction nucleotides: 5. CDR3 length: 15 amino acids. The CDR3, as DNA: TGTGCCAGCAGCCAGAGCGGGGGGGCCGGAGATACGCAGTATTTT. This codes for CASSQSGGAGDTQYF.

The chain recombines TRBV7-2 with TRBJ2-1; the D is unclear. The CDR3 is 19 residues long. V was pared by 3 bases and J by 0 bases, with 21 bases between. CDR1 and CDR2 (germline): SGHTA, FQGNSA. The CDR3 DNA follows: TGTGCCAGCAGCTTCCCCTCCGAGAAGTCCAGACTCTCCTACAATGAGCAGTTCTTC. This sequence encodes CASSFPSEKSRLSYNEQFF.

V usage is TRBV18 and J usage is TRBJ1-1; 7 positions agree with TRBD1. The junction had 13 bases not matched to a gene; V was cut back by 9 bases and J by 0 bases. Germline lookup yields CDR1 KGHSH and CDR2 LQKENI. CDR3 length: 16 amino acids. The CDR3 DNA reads TGTGCCAGTACAGGATTCAGGGGGTTCATGAACACTGAAGCTTTCTTT. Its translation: CASTGFRGFMNTEAFF.

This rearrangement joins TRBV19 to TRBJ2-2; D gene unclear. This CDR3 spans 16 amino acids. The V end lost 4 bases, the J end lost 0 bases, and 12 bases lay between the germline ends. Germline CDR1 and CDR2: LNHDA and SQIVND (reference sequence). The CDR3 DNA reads TGTGCCAGTAGTACACTCCTCACCGCGAACACCGGGGAGCTGTTTTTT. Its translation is CASSTLLTANTGELFF. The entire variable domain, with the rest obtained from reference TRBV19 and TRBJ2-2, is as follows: DGGITQSPKYLFRKEGQNVTLSCEQNLNHDAMYWYRQDPGQGLRLIYYSQIVNDFQKGDIAEGYSVSREKKESFPLTVTSAQKNPTAFYLCASSTLLTANTGELFFGEGSRLTVL.

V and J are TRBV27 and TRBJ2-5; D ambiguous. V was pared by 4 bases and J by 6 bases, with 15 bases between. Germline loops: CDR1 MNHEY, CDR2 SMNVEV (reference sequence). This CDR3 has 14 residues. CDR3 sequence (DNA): TGTGCCAGCAGTTCGTCGGCGGCAGCGAAGACCCAGTACTTC. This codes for CASSSSAAAKTQYF.

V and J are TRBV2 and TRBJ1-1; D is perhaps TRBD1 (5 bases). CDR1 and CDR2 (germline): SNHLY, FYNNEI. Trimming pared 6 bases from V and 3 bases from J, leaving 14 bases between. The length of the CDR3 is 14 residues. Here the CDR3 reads CASRRDYSYTEAFF. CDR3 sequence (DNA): TGTGCCAGCAGGCGGGACTATAGTTACACTGAAGCTTTCTTT. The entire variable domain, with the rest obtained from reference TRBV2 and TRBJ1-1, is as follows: EPEVTQTPSHQVTQMGQEVILRCVPISNHLYFYWYRQILGQKVEFLVSFYNNEISEKSEIFDDQFSVERPDGSNFTLKIRSTKLEDSAMYFCASRRDYSYTEAFFGQGTRLTVV.